This T cell receptor beta chain stems from a study of OX40 agonist ivuxolimab in advanced cancers. Turning to the study itself: Patients were given ivuxolimab, an antibody that agonizes OX40 (CD134). Study-level points and caveats: Both CD4+ and CD8+ T cell populations in blood had undergone clonal expansion by week 6 at 0.1 to 3.0 mg/kg.

For this clone: Its antigen is currently unknown.

The data were produced by immunoSEQ multiplex PCR, yet TCRdb's version contains in-frame clones alone and is incomplete. The sample records roughly 99,000 clones, more than 85% being singletons. Trimming cost V 2 bases and J 3 bases, with 14 bases left between them. The CDR3 is 15 residues long. Germline CDR1 and CDR2: SGHAT and FQNNGV. The specimen comprised CD4+ or CD8+ T cells sorted from blood, sampled in a trial of the OX40 agonist ivuxolimab. The TCR comes from an adult with an advanced solid tumor such as melanoma, head and neck, liver or kidney cancer. The V call is TRBV11-2, the J call TRBJ2-7; possible D gene TRBD2, 5 bases. The CDR3 loop reads CASSLSSAGRYEQYF. CDR3 nucleotide sequence: TGTGCCAGCAGCTTATCCAGTGCGGGTCGCTACGAGCAGTACTTC.